This T cell receptor beta chain came from a study of identical twins. Study findings and constraints: Models underestimated how often monozygotic twins shared out-of-frame TCR alpha. There were fewer insertions in abundant cord blood beta clonotypes, but memory repertoires showed no such pattern.

CDR3 length: 15 residues. Unmatched junction bases numbered 14, after V lost 6 bases and J lost 10 bases. As to this clonotype: No antigen is known for it.

TCRdb recomputed calls from the 5' RACE reads with MiXCR, one row per CDR3 protein. The repertoire consists of about 530,000 distinct CDR3 sequences, with about 16% occurring once and the leading ten covering around 0.48%. The data also belong to a second study, concerning yellow fever vaccine responses in identical twins.

The chain carries TRBV12-3 or TRBV12-4 and TRBJ2-1, with TRBD2 matching over 8 bases. Source material: CD4+ T cells sorted from blood. This receptor was obtained from a woman aged 18-30 years in good health. The CDR3 loop is CASSLLRGGQGEQFF. As DNA, the CDR3 is TGTGCCAGCAGCCTCCTACGGGGGGGCCAAGGGGAGCAGTTCTTC.